The 28 T cell receptor beta chains reported below all come from one sample, sequenced in a study of T-cell memory formation after mild COVID-19. MiXCR, run by TCRdb on the 5' RACE reads, gives a single entry per CDR3 protein. Of 470,000 or so distinct CDR3 sequences listed, about 23% are singletons. Input material: PBMCs or a T cell subset sorted from them (not recorded which). The receptors were gathered from an adult woman who had mild COVID-19 (a few samples of this study predate the infection). Cell type and time point are not known.

This rearrangement joins TRBV20-1 to TRBJ2-7; no reliable D call. Trimming shortened V by 5 bases and J by 7 bases, and 21 bases separated the two germline ends. From germline, CDR1 is DFQATT and CDR2 SNEGSKA (reference sequence). The CDR3 totals 14 residues. The CDR3 is CSALSGRILDEQYF. The CDR3 DNA is TGCAGTGCTCTAAGTGGCAGGATCTTGGATGAGCAGTACTTC.

This clonotype was picked up a small number of times. V usage is TRBV20-1 and J usage is TRBJ2-7; the match to TRBD1 covers 7 bases. The CDR3 has 11 residues. Germline-derived CDR1 and CDR2 are DFQATT and SNEGSKA (reference sequence). V dropped 6 bases and J dropped 5; count of bases not matched to a gene: 4. The DNA for the CDR3 is TGCAGTGCGAAACAGGGGAACGAGCAGTACTTC. Translating gives CSAKQGNEQYF.

This clonotype was observed a few times. This rearrangement joins TRBV12-3 or TRBV12-4 to TRBJ1-1; D gene uncertain. The CDR3 has 14 amino acids. V was trimmed by 7 bases and J by 0 bases, leaving 12 bases between them. CDR3 sequence: CASINRGLNTEAFF. CDR3 DNA: TGTGCCAGCATTAACAGAGGCTTGAACACTGAAGCTTTCTTT.

The J gene is TRBJ1-2, the V gene TRBV20-1; D perhaps matches TRBD1 (5 bases). Germline V gene data show CDR1 as DFQATT and CDR2 as SNEGSKA (reference sequence). V lost 6 bases and J 7 bases, leaving 9 bases between the germline ends. This CDR3 is 10 amino acids long. The CDR3 nucleotides read TGCAGTGCCCCAGGGATTGGCTACACCTTC. It yields the protein CSAPGIGYTF.

CDR3 coding DNA: TGTGCCAGCAGGTCCCCCACTAGCGGGAGTTCCTACGAGCAGTACTTC. Protein: CASRSPTSGSSYEQYF. This chain joins TRBV6-2 or TRBV6-3 and TRBJ2-7; 11 bases are shared with TRBD2. The CDR3 runs 16 residues. Losses at the gene ends were 6 bases for V and 1 base for J; bases not matched to a gene: 8. Germline CDR1 MNHEY, CDR2 SVGEGT.

V and J are TRBV7-9 and TRBJ1-2; D is uncertain. The CDR3 totals 13 residues. Between the trimmed V and J ends, which lost 4 bases and 6 bases, there was a span of 12 bases. Per germline, CDR1 SEHNR and CDR2 FQNEAQ (reference sequence). CDR3 protein: CASSSALADGYTF. The CDR3 DNA follows: TGTGCCAGCAGCTCCGCCTTGGCTGATGGCTACACCTTC.

In DNA form, the CDR3 reads TGTGCCAGCAGTTTGGCAGGGGGTGCATATGGCTACACCTTC. This translates into CASSLAGGAYGYTF. The V gene is TRBV12-3 or TRBV12-4, the J gene TRBJ1-2, with 7 positions matching TRBD1. The J segment lost 5 bases and the V segment lost 3 bases, leaving 6 bases of the junction unmatched. The CDR3 is 14 residues long.

This clonotype has just a few counts. The J gene is TRBJ2-5, the V gene TRBV24-1; no reliable D call. The CDR3 covers 11 residues. Germline loops: CDR1 KGHDR, CDR2 SFDVKD. Between the trimmed V and J ends, which lost 6 bases and 3 bases, there was a span of 4 bases. The CDR3 coding sequence is TGTGCCACCAGTTACAAAGAGACCCAGTACTTC. It encodes CATSYKETQYF.

The chain joins TRBV5-1 to TRBJ2-7, with a tentative D call TRBD2 (5 bases). V lost 4 bases and J 2 bases, leaving 22 bases between the germline ends. The CDR3 has 17 residues. The germline gives CDR1 SGHRS, CDR2 YFSETQ. CDR3 sequence (DNA): TGCGCCAGCAGCCAAGATTCTTGGACTCCTGCGGCCTACGAGCAGTACTTC. The encoded protein is CASSQDSWTPAAYEQYF.

In its sample, this clonotype was seen a few times. V gene TRBV5-6 combines with J gene TRBJ2-5; no clear D gene. Germline V gene lookup returns CDR1 SGHDT and CDR2 YYEEEE. This CDR3 is built from 14 residues. Trimming took 1 base from V and 1 from J, leaving 8 bases between them. The CDR3: CASSLRLRQETQYF. In DNA form, the CDR3 reads TGTGCCAGCAGCTTGAGGCTTCGCCAAGAGACCCAGTACTTC.

This clonotype was seen more than once but under ten times. The rearrangement links TRBV15 to TRBJ2-3; perhaps TRBD1 as D (5 bases). This CDR3 region has 15 residues. CDR1 is LNHNV and CDR2 is YYDKDF in the germline V gene (reference sequence). V lost 0 bases and J 1 base, leaving 8 bases between the germline ends. CDR3 sequence: CATSRDGARTDTQYF. The CDR3 DNA follows: TGTGCCACCAGCAGAGATGGGGCACGCACAGATACGCAGTATTTT.

About this clonotype itself: A read error may be the cause here, since a much bigger clone is one base away. The chain employs TRBV5-1 and TRBJ2-7; 7 bases match TRBD1. Per the germline V gene, CDR1 is SGHRS and CDR2 is YFSETQ. This CDR3 contains 14 residues. Trimming removed 0 bases from V and 2 bases from J; junction bases left unmatched: 2. This CDR3 reads CASSLEQGPYEQYF. The CDR3 region has the DNA TGCGCCAGCAGCTTGGAACAGGGGCCCTACGAGCAGTACTTC. The variable domain in full, completed from reference TRBV5-1 and TRBJ2-7, reads KAGVTQTPRYLIKTRGQQVTLSCSPISGHRSVSWYQQTPGQGLQFLFEYFSETQRNKGNFPGRFSGRQFSNSRSEMNVSTLELGDSALYLCASSLEQGPYEQYFGPGTRLTVT.

This clonotype was seen a few times. The V call is TRBV12-3 or TRBV12-4, the J call TRBJ2-1; D is tentatively TRBD1 or TRBD2 (5 bases each). This CDR3 has 13 amino acids. Deletions cut 7 bases from V and 8 bases from J, with 15 bases between. The CDR3 DNA reads as TGTGCCAGCAAAAGAGGGGCTAGCCATGAGCAGTTCTTC. This gives the protein CASKRGASHEQFF.

This clonotype came up a few times. The gene calls are TRBV20-1 and TRBJ1-1; 7 bases are a match to TRBD1. Germline V CDR1 and CDR2: DFQATT, SNEGSKA (reference sequence). V shed 2 bases, J shed 4 bases, and the junction held 13 bases outside the gene matches. This CDR3 comprises 16 residues. The CDR3 region is CSARRAGAQGVTEAFF. The CDR3 DNA reads as TGCAGTGCTAGACGGGCGGGGGCGCAGGGGGTCACTGAAGCTTTCTTT.

This clonotype was picked up many times. The genes are TRBV12-3 or TRBV12-4 and TRBJ1-3; D is uncertain. The CDR3 totals 15 residues. V was cut by 2 bases and J by 3 bases, with 11 bases left in between. CDR3 sequence: CASSLTQNIGNTIYF. Written as DNA, the CDR3 is TGTGCCAGCAGTTTAACACAGAATATTGGAAACACCATATATTTT.

The V gene is TRBV4-1, the J gene TRBJ2-1; D is ambiguous. V was shortened by 1 base and J by 0 bases, with 7 bases between the two germline ends. The CDR3 length is 15 residues. Germline CDR1 and CDR2: MGHRA and YSYEKL. The CDR3 here is CASSQVWSSYNEQFF. In DNA, the CDR3 is TGCGCCAGCAGCCAAGTTTGGAGCTCCTACAATGAGCAGTTCTTC.

The CDR3 bases are TGTGCCAGCAGCGTCCGGGACAGATACAATGAGCAGTTCTTC. Amino acids: CASSVRDRYNEQFF. The chain has TRBV7-2 and TRBJ2-1; TRBD1 aligns across 7 bases. The V gene end was trimmed by 5 bases and the J gene end by 4 bases; junction bases not matched to a gene: 5. Germline V CDR1 and CDR2: SGHTA, FQGNSA. The CDR3 loop spans 14 amino acids.

The gene calls are TRBV10-3 and TRBJ2-1, with 9 bases aligning to TRBD2. V dropped 8 bases and J dropped 2; count of bases not matched to a gene: 7. Germline assignment: CDR1 ENHRY and CDR2 SYGVKD. CDR3 size: 15 residues. CDR3 bases: TGTGCCATCGGGGATAGCGGGAGTCCCTACAATGAGCAGTTCTTC. Its translation: CAIGDSGSPYNEQFF.

This clonotype was found a few times. The chain couples TRBV4-3 to TRBJ2-7, with D perhaps TRBD1 (5 bases). Trimming cost V 0 bases and J 7 bases, with 10 bases left between them. Germline loops: CDR1 LGHNA, CDR2 YSLEER. The CDR3 loop spans 13 amino acids. CDR3 in DNA: TGCGCCAGCAGCCAAGATACAGGCGCTGAGCAGTACTTC. It is translated as CASSQDTGAEQYF.

This clonotype was counted between two and nine times. The J gene is TRBJ1-4, the V gene TRBV18; 9 nucleotides match TRBD1. Germline CDR1 reads KGHSH; CDR2 reads LQKENI. V lost 5 bases and J lost 10; bases outside the gene matches: 8. The CDR3 has 14 amino acids. The CDR3 sequence: CASSADRGFGKLFF. DNA of the CDR3: TGTGCCAGCTCAGCCGACAGGGGGTTTGGAAAACTGTTTTTT.

This clonotype was seen only a few times. This sequence joins TRBV5-5 and TRBJ1-2; 9 bases fit TRBD1. Losses at the gene ends were 0 bases for V and 0 bases for J; bases not matched to a gene: 3. Germline V lookup: CDR1 SGHKS, CDR2 YYEKEE (reference sequence). The CDR3 runs 16 residues. As DNA, the CDR3 is TGTGCCAGCAGCTTGGTACAGGGGGCCTCTAACTATGGCTACACCTTC. Translated, it gives CASSLVQGASNYGYTF.

The rearrangement links TRBV19 to TRBJ2-7, with D perhaps being TRBD1 or TRBD2 (5 bases each). CDR1 is LNHDA, CDR2 SQIVND, per germline (reference sequence). Trimming cost V 5 bases and J 3 bases, with 14 bases left between them. The CDR3 length is 14 residues. CDR3 bases: TGTGCCAGTAGTCCCCGGGACGGATACTACGAGCAGTACTTC. It is translated as CASSPRDGYYEQYF.

This clonotype was counted a few times. The chain links TRBV12-3 or TRBV12-4 to TRBJ2-2; D is ambiguous. This CDR3 has 16 residues. Trimming pared 2 bases from V and 2 bases from J, leaving 12 bases between. This CDR3 is CASSLLRADNTGELFF. The CDR3, as DNA: TGTGCCAGCAGTTTACTACGGGCAGATAACACCGGGGAGCTGTTTTTT.

This clonotype turned up a few times. The V gene is TRBV2, the J gene TRBJ2-5, with 13 bases aligning to TRBD2. CDR1 and CDR2 (germline): SNHLY, FYNNEI. The CDR3 runs 17 residues. V lost 6 bases, J lost 3 bases, and 10 bases stayed unmatched. Written as DNA, the CDR3 is TGTGCCAGCAGAACGCGAGGGGGACTAGCGGGAAAAGAGACCCAGTACTTC. Translation gives CASRTRGGLAGKETQYF.

This chain uses TRBV18 with TRBJ1-5; tentative D call: TRBD1 (5 bases). V was pared by 6 bases and J by 3 bases, with 12 bases between. Germline lookup yields CDR1 KGHSH and CDR2 LQKENI. The CDR3 loop spans 14 amino acids. The CDR3 region has the DNA TGTGCCAGCTCTCCGGGACTGAACAATCAGCCCCAGCATTTT. Its translation is CASSPGLNNQPQHF.

The rearrangement uses TRBV5-6 and TRBJ1-2; TRBD1 aligns across 7 bases. Germline V gives CDR1 SGHDT, CDR2 YYEEEE. The CDR3 has 13 amino acids. J was trimmed by 6 bases and V by 0 bases; bases with no gene match: 2. Here the CDR3 DNA reads TGTGCCAGCAGCTTGGATGGGACAGATGGCTACACCTTC. This translates into CASSLDGTDGYTF. The variable domain in full, with the rest retrieved from reference TRBV5-6 and TRBJ1-2, is DAGVTQSPTHLIKTRGQQVTLRCSPKSGHDTVSWYQQALGQGPQFIFQYYEEEERQRGNFPDRFSGHQFPNYSSELNVNALLLGDSALYLCASSLDGTDGYTFGSGTRLTVV.

This sequence joins TRBV9 and TRBJ2-3; 7 nucleotides align to TRBD2. Germline trimming cut 5 bases from V and 6 bases from J; bases unmatched to any gene: 15. The CDR3 loop spans 16 amino acids. Germline V CDR1 and CDR2: SGDLS, YYNGEE. The CDR3 region is CASRPHSGGRMDTQYF. The CDR3 DNA sequence: TGTGCCAGCAGACCCCACTCAGGCGGGAGAATGGATACGCAGTATTTT.

The V and J genes are TRBV12-3 or TRBV12-4 and TRBJ2-1; 7 positions match TRBD1. The CDR3 spans 15 residues. The V and J ends lost 1 base and 7 bases, in that order; junction bases with no gene match: 7. CDR3 in DNA: TGTGCCAGCAGTTTAGGACAGGGCTTTCTAAATGAGCAGTTCTTC. Amino acid sequence: CASSLGQGFLNEQFF.